The source of this TCR beta chain is a study of T cell clonality in common variable immunodeficiency. Findings and limits, study-wide: In common variable immunodeficiency, TCR beta chains reportedly carried fewer deletions and N-nucleotide insertions. Shared TCRbeta clones were fewer between CVID subjects than controls.

Clones were sequenced by immunoSEQ multiplex PCR, and TCRdb holds only the in-frame ones, with some missing. The data show 25,000 to 30,000 clones, none appearing only once, with just over 3% held by the ten largest. Trimming cost V 5 bases and J 6 bases; bases outside gene matches: 12. The CDR3 contains 15 residues. Germline CDR1 and CDR2: SGHDT and YYEEEE. CVID subjects were 15 female and just under 30 male, aged 9 to 64. CVID subjects were neither ill nor on immunomodulatory or immunosuppressive medication at sampling. For this clone: The antigen is not known. Sequencing ends 3 residues short of the CDR3 end; the germline J gene provides the rest.

The TCR originated in a human donor with common variable immunodeficiency. This rearrangement joins TRBV5-6 to TRBJ1-2; 8 nucleotides match TRBD1. Specimen: peripheral blood mononuclear cells. The CDR3 spells CASSPVGQGADGYTF. Partial CDR3 DNA: TGTGCCAGCAGTCCGGTGGGGCAGGGGGCGGATGGC.